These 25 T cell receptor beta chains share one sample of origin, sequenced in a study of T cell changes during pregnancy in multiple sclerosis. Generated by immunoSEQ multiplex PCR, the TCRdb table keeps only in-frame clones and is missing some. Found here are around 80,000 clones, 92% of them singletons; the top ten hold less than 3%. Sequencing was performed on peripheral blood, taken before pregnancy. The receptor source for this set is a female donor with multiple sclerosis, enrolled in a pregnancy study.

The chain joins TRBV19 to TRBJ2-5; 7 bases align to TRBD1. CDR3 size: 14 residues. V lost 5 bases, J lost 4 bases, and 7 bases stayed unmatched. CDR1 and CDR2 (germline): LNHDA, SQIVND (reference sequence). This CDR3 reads CASSATGSAETQYF. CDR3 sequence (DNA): TGTGCCAGTAGTGCGACAGGGTCCGCAGAGACCCAGTACTTC.

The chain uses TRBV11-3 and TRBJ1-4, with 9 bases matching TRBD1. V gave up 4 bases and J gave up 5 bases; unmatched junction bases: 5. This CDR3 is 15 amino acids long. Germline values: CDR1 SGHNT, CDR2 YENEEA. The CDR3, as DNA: TGTGCCAGCAGCTCAGGGACAGGGAAGAATGAAAAACTGTTTTTT. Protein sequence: CASSSGTGKNEKLFF.

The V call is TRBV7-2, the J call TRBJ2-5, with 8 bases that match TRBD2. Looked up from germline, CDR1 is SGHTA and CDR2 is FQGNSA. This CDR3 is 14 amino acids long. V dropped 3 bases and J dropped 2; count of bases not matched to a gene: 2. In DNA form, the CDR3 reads TGTGCCAGCAGCTTCGGGGGGGGACAAGAGACCCAGTACTTC. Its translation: CASSFGGGQETQYF.

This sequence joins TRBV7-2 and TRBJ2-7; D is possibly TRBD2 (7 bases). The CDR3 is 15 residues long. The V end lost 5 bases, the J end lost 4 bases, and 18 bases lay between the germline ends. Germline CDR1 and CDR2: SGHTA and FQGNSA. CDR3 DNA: TGTGCCAGCAGCCCAGGAGGGGGGAGGGCTTACGAGCAGTACTTC. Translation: CASSPGGGRAYEQYF.

The CDR3 sequence is CASSLNGGRSNEQFF. CDR3 bases: TGTGCCAGCAGCTTAAATGGCGGGAGGAGCAATGAGCAGTTCTTC. The chain recombines TRBV13 with TRBJ2-1, with 8 bases matching TRBD2. This CDR3 spans 15 amino acids. Per the germline V gene, CDR1 is PRHDT and CDR2 is FYEKMQ (reference sequence). With 2 bases clipped from V and 6 bases from J, the junction kept 6 bases outside the gene matches. Full variable domain (outside the CDR3, taken from reference TRBV13 and TRBJ2-1): AAGVIQSPRHLIKEKRETATLKCYPIPRHDTVYWYQQGPGQDPQFLISFYEKMQSDKGSIPDRFSAQQFSDYHSELNMSSLELGDSALYFCASSLNGGRSNEQFFGPGTRLTVL.

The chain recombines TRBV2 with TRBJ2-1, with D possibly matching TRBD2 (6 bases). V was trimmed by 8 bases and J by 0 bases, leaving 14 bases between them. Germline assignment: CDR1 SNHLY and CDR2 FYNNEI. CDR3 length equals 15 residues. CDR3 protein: CASPLLRDSYNEQFF. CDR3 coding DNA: TGTGCCAGCCCCCTATTGCGGGACTCCTACAATGAGCAGTTCTTC.

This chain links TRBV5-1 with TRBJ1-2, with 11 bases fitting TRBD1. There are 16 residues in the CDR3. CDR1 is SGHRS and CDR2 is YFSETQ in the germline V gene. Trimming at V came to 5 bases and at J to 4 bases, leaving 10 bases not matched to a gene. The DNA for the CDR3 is TGCGCCAGCAGGCCGGGACAGGGGGTTGGGGGCTATGGCTACACCTTC. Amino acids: CASRPGQGVGGYGYTF.

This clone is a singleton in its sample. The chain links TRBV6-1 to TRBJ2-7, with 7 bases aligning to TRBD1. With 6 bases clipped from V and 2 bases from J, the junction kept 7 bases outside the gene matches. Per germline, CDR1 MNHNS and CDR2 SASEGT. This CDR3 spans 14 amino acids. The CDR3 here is CASSIGTVTYEQYF. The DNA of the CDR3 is TGTGCCAGCAGCATCGGGACAGTTACCTACGAGCAGTACTTC.

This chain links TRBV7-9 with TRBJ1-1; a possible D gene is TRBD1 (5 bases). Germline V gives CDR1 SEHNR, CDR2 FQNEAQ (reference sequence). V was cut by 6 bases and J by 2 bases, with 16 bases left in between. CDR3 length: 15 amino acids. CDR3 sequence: CASSSGWGDNTEAFF. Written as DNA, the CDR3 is TGTGCCAGCAGTTCAGGGTGGGGGGACAACACTGAAGCTTTCTTT.

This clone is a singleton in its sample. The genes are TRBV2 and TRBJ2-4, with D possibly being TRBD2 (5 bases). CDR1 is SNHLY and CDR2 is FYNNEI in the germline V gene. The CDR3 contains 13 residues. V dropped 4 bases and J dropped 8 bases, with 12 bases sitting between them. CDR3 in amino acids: CASSGGERDIQYF. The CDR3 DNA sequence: TGTGCCAGCAGTGGTGGGGAGAGGGACATTCAGTACTTC.

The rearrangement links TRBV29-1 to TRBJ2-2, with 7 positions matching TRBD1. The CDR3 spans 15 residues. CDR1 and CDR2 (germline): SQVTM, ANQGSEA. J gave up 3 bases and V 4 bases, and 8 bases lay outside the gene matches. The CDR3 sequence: CSVVGPGGYTGELFF. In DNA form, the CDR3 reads TGCAGCGTTGTTGGTCCAGGGGGTTACACCGGGGAGCTGTTTTTT.

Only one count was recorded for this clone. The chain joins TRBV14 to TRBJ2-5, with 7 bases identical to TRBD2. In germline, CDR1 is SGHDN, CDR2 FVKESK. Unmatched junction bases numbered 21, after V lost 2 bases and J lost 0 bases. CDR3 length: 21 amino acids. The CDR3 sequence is CASSQPKKRTSVFWYQETQYF. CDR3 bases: TGTGCCAGCAGCCAACCCAAAAAAAGGACTAGTGTTTTCTGGTACCAAGAGACCCAGTACTTC.

The CDR3: CASSYNGAGRQPQHF. For the CDR3, the DNA is TGTGCCAGCAGCTACAACGGTGCAGGGCGGCAGCCCCAGCATTTT. The V and J genes are TRBV5-5 and TRBJ1-5, with a possible D match to TRBD1 (5 bases). The CDR3 has 15 residues. V lost 3 bases and J 7 bases, leaving 17 bases between the germline ends. Germline loops: CDR1 SGHKS, CDR2 YYEKEE (reference sequence).

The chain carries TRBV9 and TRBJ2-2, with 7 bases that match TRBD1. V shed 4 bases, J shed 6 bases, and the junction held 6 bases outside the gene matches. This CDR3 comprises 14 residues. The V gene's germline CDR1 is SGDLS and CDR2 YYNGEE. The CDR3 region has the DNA TGTGCCAGCAGCCCACTTACAGGGGCCGGGGAGCTGTTTTTT. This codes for CASSPLTGAGELFF.

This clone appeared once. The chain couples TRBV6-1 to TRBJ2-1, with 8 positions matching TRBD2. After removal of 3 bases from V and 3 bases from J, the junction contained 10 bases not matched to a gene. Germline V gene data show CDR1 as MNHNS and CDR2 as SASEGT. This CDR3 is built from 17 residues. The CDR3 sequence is CASSDRMSGGLYNEQFF. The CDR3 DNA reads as TGTGCCAGCAGTGATAGAATGTCGGGAGGGCTCTACAATGAGCAGTTCTTC.

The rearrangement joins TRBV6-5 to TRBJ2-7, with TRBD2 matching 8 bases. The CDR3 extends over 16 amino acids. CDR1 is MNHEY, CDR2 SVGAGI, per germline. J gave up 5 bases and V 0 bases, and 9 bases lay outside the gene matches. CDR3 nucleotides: TGTGCCAGCAGTTACTCGGTAAGCGGGAGTCTCCACGAGCAGTACTTC. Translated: CASSYSVSGSLHEQYF.

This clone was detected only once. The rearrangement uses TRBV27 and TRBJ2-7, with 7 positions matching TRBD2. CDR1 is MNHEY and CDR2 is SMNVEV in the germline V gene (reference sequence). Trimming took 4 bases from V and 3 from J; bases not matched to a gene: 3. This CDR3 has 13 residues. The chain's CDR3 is CASSSLAGYEQYF. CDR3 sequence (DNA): TGTGCCAGCAGTTCTTTAGCGGGCTACGAGCAGTACTTC.

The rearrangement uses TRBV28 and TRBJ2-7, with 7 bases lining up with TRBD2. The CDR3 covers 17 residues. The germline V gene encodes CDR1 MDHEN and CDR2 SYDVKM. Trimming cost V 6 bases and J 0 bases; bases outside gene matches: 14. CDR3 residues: CASSGWGAGTNSYEQYF. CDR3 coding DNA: TGTGCCAGCAGCGGGTGGGGAGCCGGGACTAACTCCTACGAGCAGTACTTC.

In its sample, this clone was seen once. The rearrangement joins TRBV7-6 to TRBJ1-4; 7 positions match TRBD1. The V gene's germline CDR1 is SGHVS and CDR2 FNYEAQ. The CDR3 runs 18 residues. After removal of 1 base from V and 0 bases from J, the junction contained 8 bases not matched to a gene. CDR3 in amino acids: CASSLESGQSATNEKLFF. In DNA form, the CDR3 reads TGTGCCAGCAGCTTAGAATCGGGACAGAGTGCAACTAATGAAAAACTGTTTTTT.

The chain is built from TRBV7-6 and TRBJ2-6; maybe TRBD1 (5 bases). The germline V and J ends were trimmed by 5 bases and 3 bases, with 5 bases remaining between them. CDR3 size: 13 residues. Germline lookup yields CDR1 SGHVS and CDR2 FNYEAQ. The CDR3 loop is CASSQGGANVLTF. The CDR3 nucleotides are TGTGCCAGCAGCCAGGGTGGGGCCAACGTCCTGACTTTC.

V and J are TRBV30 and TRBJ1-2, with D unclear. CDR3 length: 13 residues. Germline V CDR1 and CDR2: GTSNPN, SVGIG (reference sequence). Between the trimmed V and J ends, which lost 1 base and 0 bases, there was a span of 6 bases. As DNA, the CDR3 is TGTGCCTGGAGTGGAACTTCTAACTATGGCTACACCTTC. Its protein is CAWSGTSNYGYTF.

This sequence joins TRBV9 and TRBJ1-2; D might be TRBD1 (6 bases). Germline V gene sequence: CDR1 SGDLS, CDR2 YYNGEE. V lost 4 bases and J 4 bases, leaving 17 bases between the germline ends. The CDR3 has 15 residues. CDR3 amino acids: CASSLGQGGAYGYTF. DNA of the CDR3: TGTGCCAGCAGCCTGGGACAAGGGGGTGCCTATGGCTACACCTTC. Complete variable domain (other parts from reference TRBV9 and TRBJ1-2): DSGVTQTPKHLITATGQRVTLRCSPRSGDLSVYWYQQSLDQGLQFLIQYYNGEERAKGNILERFSAQQFPDLHSELNLSSLELGDSALYFCASSLGQGGAYGYTFGSGTRLTVV.

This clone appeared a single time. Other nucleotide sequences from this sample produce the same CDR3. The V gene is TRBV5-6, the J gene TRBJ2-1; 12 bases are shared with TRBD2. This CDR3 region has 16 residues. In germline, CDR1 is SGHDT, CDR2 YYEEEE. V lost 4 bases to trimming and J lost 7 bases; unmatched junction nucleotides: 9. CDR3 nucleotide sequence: TGTGCCAGCAGCCTCCCTGGACTAGCGGGATTTAATGAGCAGTTCTTC. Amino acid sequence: CASSLPGLAGFNEQFF.

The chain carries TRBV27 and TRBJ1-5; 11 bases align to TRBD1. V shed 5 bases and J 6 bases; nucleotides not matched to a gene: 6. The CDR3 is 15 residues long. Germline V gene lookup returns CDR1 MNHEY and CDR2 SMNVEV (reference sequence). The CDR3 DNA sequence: TGTGCCAGCAGTAAACGGACAGGGGGCCTTCAGCCCCAGCATTTT. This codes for CASSKRTGGLQPQHF.

Here the CDR3 reads CASSQGQGQPQHF. The CDR3 DNA follows: TGTGCCAGCAGCCAGGGGCAGGGGCAGCCCCAGCATTTT. V usage is TRBV7-9 and J usage is TRBJ1-5, with D perhaps matching TRBD1 (6 bases). This CDR3 is 13 amino acids long. Trimming removed 5 bases at V and 7 bases at J, with 12 bases between. Germline V gene sequence: CDR1 SEHNR, CDR2 FQNEAQ (reference sequence).